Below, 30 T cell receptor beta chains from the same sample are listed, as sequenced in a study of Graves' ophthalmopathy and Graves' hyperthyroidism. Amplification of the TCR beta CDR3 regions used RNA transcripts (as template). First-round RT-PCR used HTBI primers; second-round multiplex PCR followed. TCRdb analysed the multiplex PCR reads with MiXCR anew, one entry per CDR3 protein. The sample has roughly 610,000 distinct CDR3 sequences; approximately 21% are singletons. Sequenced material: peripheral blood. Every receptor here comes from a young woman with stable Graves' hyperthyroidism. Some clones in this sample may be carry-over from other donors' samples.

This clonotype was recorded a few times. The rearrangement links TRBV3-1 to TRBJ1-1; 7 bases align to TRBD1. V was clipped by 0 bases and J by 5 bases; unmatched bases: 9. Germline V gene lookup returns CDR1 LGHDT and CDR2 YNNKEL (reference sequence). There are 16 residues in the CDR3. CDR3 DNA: TGTGCCAGCAGCCAAGACTCGACAGGGTTGATAACTGAAGCTTTCTTT. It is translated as CASSQDSTGLITEAFF.

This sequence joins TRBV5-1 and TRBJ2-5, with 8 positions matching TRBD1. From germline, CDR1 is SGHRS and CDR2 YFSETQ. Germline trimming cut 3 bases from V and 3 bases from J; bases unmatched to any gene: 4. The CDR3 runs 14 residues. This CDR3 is CASSSSGGEETQYF. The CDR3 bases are TGCGCCAGCAGCTCCTCAGGGGGCGAAGAGACCCAGTACTTC.

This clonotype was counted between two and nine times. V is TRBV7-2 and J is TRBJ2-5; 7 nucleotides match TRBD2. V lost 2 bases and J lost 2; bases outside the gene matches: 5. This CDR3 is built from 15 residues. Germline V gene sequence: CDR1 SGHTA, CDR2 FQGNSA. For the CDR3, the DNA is TGTGCCAGCAGCTTAATGGGCGGGGGTCAAGAGACCCAGTACTTC. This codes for CASSLMGGGQETQYF. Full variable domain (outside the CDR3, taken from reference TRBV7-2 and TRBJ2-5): GAGVSQSPSNKVTEKGKDVELRCDPISGHTALYWYRQSLGQGLEFLIYFQGNSAPDKSGLPSDRFSAERTGGSVSTLTIQRTQQEDSAVYLCASSLMGGGQETQYFGPGTRLLVL.

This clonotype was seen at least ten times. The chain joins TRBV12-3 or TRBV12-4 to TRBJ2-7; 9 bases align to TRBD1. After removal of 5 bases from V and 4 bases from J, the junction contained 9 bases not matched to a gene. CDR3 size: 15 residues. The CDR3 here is CASSPSGTGWYEQYF. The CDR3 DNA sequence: TGTGCCAGCAGTCCCTCCGGGACAGGGTGGTACGAGCAGTACTTC.

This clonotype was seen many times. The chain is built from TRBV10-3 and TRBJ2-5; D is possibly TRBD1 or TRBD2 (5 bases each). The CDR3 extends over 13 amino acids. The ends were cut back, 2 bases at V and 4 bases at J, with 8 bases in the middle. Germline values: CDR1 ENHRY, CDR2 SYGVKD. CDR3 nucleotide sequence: TGTGCCATCAGTGAGCAGGGACCAGAGACCCAGTACTTC. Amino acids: CAISEQGPETQYF.

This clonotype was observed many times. In DNA form, the CDR3 reads TGTGCCAGCATTCCGACAGGCTATGGGGGGGAGACCCAGTACTTC. Translation: CASIPTGYGGETQYF. The chain uses TRBV6-1 and TRBJ2-5, with D perhaps TRBD1 or TRBD2 (6 bases each). Germline CDR1 MNHNS, CDR2 SASEGT. The germline V and J ends were trimmed by 7 bases and 5 bases, with 20 bases remaining between them. The CDR3 is 15 residues long.

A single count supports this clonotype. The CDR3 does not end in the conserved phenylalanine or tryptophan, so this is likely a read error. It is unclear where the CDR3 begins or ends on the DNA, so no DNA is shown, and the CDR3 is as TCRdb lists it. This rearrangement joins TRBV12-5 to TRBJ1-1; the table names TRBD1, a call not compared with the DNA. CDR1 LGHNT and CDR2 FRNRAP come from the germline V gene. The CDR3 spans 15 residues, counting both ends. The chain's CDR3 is CASGPSPDKGTEACS.

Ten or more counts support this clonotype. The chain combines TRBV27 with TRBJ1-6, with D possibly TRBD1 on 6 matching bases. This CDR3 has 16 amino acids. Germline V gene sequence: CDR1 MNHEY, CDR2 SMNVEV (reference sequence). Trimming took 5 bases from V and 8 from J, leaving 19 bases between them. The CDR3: CASSPRPRGAHSPLHF. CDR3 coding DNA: TGTGCCAGCAGTCCCAGACCACGGGGGGCTCATTCACCCCTCCACTTT.

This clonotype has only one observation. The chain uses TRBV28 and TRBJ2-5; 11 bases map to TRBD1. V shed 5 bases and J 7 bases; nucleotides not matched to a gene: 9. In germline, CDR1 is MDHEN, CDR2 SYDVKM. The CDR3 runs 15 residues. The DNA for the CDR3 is TGTGCCAGCAGTCTCCCGGGACAGGGGGGCGTGACCCAGTACTTC. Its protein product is CASSLPGQGGVTQYF.

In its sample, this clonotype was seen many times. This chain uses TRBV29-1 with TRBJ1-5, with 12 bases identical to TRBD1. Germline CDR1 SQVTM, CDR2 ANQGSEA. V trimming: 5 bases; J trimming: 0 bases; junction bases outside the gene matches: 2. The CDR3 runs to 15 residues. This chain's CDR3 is CSVRDRGRSNQPQHF. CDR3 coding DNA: TGCAGCGTTCGGGACAGGGGGCGTAGCAATCAGCCCCAGCATTTT.

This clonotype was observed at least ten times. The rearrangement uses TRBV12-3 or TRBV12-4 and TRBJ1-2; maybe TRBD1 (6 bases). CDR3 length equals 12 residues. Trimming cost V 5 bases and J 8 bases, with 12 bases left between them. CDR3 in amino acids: CASSTGSRGYTF. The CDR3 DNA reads TGTGCCAGCAGTACAGGGAGTCGAGGCTACACCTTC.

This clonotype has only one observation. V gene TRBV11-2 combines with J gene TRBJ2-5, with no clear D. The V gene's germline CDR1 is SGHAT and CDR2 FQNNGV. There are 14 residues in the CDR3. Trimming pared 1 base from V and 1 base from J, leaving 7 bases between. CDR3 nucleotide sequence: TGTGCCAGCAGCTTAGGCCACAGCCAAGAGACCCAGTACTTC. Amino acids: CASSLGHSQETQYF.

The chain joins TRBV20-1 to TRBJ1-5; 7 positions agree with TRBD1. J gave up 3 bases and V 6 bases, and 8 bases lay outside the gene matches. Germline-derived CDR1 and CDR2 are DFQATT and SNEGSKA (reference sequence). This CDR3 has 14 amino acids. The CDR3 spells CSARDRRSNQPQHF. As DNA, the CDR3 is TGCAGTGCCAGGGACAGAAGGTCCAATCAGCCCCAGCATTTT.

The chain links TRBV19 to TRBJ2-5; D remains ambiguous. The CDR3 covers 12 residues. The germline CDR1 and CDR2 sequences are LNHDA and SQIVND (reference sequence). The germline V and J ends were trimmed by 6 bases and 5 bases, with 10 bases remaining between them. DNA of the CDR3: TGTGCCAGTAGCGAATCAGAGGAGACCCAGTACTTC. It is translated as CASSESEETQYF. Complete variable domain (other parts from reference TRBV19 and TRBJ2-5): DGGITQSPKYLFRKEGQNVTLSCEQNLNHDAMYWYRQDPGQGLRLIYYSQIVNDFQKGDIAEGYSVSREKKESFPLTVTSAQKNPTAFYLCASSESEETQYFGPGTRLLVL.

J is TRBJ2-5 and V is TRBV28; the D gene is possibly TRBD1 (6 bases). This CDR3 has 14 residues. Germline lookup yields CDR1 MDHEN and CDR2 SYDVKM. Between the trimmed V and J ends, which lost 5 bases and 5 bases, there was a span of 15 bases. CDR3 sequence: CASSPDRFGETQYF. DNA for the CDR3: TGTGCCAGCAGTCCCGACAGGTTCGGCGAGACCCAGTACTTC.

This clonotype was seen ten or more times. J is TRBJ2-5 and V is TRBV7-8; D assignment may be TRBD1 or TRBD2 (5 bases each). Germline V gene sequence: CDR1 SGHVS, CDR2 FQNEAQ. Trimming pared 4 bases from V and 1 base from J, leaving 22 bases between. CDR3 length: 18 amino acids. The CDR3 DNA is TGTGCCAGCAGCTCGATACCGGGACCGTCACTTTTCCAAGAGACCCAGTACTTC. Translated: CASSSIPGPSLFQETQYF.

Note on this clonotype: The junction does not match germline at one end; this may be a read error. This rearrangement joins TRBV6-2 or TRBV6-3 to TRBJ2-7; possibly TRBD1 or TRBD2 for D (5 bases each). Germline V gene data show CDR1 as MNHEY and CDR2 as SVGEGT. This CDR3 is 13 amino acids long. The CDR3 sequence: CASNTGGPYDQYF. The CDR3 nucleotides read TGTGCCAGCAACACTGGGGGTCCCTACGATCAGTACTTC.

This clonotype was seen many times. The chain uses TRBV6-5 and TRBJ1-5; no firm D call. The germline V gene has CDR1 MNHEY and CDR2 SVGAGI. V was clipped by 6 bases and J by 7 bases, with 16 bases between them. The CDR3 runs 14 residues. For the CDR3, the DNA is TGTGCCAGCAGCTTACGTTTGGGAGGCCAGCCCCAGCATTTT. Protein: CASSLRLGGQPQHF.

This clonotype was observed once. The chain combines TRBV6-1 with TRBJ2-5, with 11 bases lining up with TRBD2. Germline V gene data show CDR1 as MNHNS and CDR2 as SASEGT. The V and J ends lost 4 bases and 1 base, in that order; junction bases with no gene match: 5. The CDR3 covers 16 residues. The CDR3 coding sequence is TGTGCCAGCAGTGTCCGACTAGCGGGGTTCCAAGAGACCCAGTACTTC. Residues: CASSVRLAGFQETQYF.

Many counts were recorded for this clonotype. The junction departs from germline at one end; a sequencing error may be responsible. The CDR3 protein is CASSEGRLNQPQHF. CDR3 in DNA: TGTGCCAGCAGCGAAGGACGGCTCAATCAGCCCCAGCATTTT. The chain recombines TRBV6-1 with TRBJ1-5; D ambiguous. CDR1 is MNHNS, CDR2 SASEGT, per germline. CDR3 size: 14 residues.

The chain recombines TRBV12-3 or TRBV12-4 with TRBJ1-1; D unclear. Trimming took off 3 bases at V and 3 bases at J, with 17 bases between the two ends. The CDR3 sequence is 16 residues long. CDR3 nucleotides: TGTGCCAGCAGTTTCAGACCAGGCGGGGTGGACACTGAAGCTTTCTTT. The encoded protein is CASSFRPGGVDTEAFF.

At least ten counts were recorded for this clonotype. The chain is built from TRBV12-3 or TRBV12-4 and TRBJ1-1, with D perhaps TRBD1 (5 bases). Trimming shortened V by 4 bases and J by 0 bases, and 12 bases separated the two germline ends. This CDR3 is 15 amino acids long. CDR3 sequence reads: CASSWIGHLNTEAFF. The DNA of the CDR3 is TGTGCCAGCAGTTGGATCGGACACTTGAACACTGAAGCTTTCTTT.

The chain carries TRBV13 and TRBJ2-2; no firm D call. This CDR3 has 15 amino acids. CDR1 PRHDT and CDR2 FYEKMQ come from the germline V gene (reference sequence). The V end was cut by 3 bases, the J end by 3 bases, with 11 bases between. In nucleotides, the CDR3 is TGTGCCAGCAGCTTTGGCGACCGGCACACCGGGGAGCTGTTTTTT. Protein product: CASSFGDRHTGELFF.

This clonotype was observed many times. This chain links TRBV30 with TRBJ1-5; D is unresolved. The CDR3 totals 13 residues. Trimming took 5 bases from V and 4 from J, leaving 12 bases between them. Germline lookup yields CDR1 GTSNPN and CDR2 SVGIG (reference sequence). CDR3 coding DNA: TGTGCCTGGGGACCGGGCGGTAATCAGCCCCAGCATTTT. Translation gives CAWGPGGNQPQHF. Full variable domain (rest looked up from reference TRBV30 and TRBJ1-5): SQTIHQWPATLVQPVGSPLSLECTVEGTSNPNLYWYRQAAGRGLQLLFYSVGIGQISSEVPQNLSASRPQDRQFILSSKKLLLSDSGFYLCAWGPGGNQPQHFGDGTRLSIL.

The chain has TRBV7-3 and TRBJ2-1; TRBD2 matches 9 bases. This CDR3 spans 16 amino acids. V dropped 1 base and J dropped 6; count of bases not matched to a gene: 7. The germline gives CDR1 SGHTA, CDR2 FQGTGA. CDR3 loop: CASSLNSAGGFNEQFF. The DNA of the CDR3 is TGTGCCAGCAGCTTAAACTCAGCGGGAGGTTTCAATGAGCAGTTCTTC.

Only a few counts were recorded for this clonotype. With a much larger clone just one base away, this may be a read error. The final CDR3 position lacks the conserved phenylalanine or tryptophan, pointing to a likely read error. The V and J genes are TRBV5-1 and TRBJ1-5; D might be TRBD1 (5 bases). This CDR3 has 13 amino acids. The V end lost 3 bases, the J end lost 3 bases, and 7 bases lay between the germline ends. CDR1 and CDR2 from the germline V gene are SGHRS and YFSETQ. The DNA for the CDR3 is TGCGCCAGCAGCTCGGGGGTCAATCAGCCCCAGCATTAT. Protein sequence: CASSSGVNQPQHY.

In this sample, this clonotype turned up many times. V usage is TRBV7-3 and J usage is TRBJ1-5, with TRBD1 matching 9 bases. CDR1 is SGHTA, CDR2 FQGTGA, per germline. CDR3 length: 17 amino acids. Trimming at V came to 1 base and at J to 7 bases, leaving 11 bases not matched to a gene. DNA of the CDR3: TGTGCCAGCAGCTTAAGGACAGGGGTTGGACGGAGCCAGCCCCAGCATTTT. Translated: CASSLRTGVGRSQPQHF.

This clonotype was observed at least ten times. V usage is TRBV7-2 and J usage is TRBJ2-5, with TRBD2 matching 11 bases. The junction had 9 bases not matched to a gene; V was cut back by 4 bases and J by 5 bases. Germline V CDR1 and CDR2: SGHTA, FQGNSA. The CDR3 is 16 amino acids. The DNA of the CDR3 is TGTGCCAGCAGCTCCAGAAAACTAGCGGGAGTTGAGACCCAGTACTTC. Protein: CASSSRKLAGVETQYF.

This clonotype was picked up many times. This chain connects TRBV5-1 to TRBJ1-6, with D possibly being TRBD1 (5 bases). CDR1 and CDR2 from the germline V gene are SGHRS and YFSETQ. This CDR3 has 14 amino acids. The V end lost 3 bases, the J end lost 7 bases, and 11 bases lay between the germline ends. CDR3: CASSSDRSNSPLHF. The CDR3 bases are TGCGCCAGCAGCTCAGACAGAAGCAATTCACCCCTCCACTTT.

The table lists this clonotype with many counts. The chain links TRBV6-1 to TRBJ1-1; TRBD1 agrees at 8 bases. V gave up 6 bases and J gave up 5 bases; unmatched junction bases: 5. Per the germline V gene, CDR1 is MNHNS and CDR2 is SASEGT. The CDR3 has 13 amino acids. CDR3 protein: CASRLRQGTEAFF. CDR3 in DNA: TGTGCCAGCAGGCTCAGACAGGGGACTGAAGCTTTCTTT.